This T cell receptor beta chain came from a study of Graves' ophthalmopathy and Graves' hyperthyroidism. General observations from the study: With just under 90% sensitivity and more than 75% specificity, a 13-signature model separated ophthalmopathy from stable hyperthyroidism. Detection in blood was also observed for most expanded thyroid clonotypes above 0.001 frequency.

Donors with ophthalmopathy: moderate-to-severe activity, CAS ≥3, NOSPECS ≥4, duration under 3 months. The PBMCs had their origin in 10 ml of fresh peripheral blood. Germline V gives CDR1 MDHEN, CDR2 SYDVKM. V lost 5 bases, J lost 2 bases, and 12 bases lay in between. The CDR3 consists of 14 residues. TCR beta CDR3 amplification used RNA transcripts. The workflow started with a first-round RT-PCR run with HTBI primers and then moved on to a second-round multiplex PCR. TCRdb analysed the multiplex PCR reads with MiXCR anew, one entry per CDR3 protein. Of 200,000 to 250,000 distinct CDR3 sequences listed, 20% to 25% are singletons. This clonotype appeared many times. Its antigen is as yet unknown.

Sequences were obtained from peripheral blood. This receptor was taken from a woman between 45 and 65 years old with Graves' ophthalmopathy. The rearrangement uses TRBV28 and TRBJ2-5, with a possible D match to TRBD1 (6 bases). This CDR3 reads CASSVPGAQETQYF. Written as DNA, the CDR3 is TGTGCCAGCAGTGTCCCAGGGGCGCAAGAGACCCAGTACTTC.